The next 14 T cell receptor beta chains were all read from a single sample in a study of T cell repertoires in cytomegalovirus infection. TCRdb fed the reads into MiXCR, producing one record per CDR3 protein. This sample has 110,000 or so distinct CDR3 sequences, with 30% found just once. These receptors lack a known antigen. The material sequenced was CD8+ T cells from cultured PBMCs, taken from culture after CMV antigen stimulation. These receptors were obtained from a human donor in good health (CMV status not recorded). Some clones in this sample may be carry-over from other donors' samples.

This clonotype occurred a few times. This sequence joins TRBV12-3 or TRBV12-4 and TRBJ1-2; the D gene is possibly TRBD1 (5 bases). The CDR3 has 20 residues. V was trimmed by 5 bases and J by 0 bases, leaving 28 bases between them. The CDR3 bases are TGTGCCAGCAGTACCCGGGGGGGACCGGACGGCGATTTAGCTAACTATGGCTACACCTTC. Its translation is CASSTRGGPDGDLANYGYTF.

This clonotype was detected once. The V and J genes are TRBV27 and TRBJ2-5; TRBD2 might be the D (5 bases). Trimming took 0 bases from V and 5 from J, leaving 16 bases between them. CDR3 length equals 16 residues. Per the germline V gene, CDR1 is MNHEY and CDR2 is SMNVEV (reference sequence). This CDR3 is CASSLSTTSGVETQYF. The CDR3 DNA is TGTGCCAGCAGTTTATCGACTACCTCCGGGGTGGAGACCCAGTACTTC.

The chain employs TRBV7-9 and TRBJ1-2, with 7 bases aligning to TRBD1. This CDR3 is built from 15 residues. In germline, CDR1 is SEHNR, CDR2 FQNEAQ (reference sequence). After removal of 5 bases from V and 4 bases from J, the junction contained 10 bases not matched to a gene. The CDR3 protein is CASSKTGRGFYGYTF. The CDR3 DNA follows: TGTGCCAGCAGCAAGACAGGGAGGGGATTCTATGGCTACACCTTC.

This clonotype was counted ten times or more. The chain uses TRBV7-9 and TRBJ1-2, with D perhaps matching TRBD1 (5 bases). The CDR3 loop spans 14 amino acids. The V and J ends lost 7 bases and 8 bases respectively, with 20 bases between them. Germline loops: CDR1 SEHNR, CDR2 FQNEAQ (reference sequence). Here the CDR3 DNA reads TGTGCCAGCACTGGGGGACTCGTTAAAGGGGGCTACACCTTC. Amino acids: CASTGGLVKGGYTF.

The V and J genes are TRBV7-6 and TRBJ1-5, with D unclear. V lost 5 bases and J lost 1, with 12 bases in between. CDR1 is SGHVS and CDR2 is FNYEAQ in the germline V gene. CDR3 size: 15 residues. Written as DNA, the CDR3 is TGTGCCAGCAGCCTCGATTCCTGGAGCAATCAGCCCCAGCATTTT. It translates to CASSLDSWSNQPQHF. The entire variable domain, with the rest obtained from reference TRBV7-6 and TRBJ1-5, is as follows: GAGVSQSPRYKVTKRGQDVALRCDPISGHVSLYWYRQALGQGPEFLTYFNYEAQQDKSGLPNDRFSAERPEGSISTLTIQRTEQRDSAMYRCASSLDSWSNQPQHFGDGTRLSIL.

This clonotype turned up a few times. The J gene is TRBJ2-3, the V gene TRBV28, with D perhaps matching TRBD1 (6 bases). The CDR3 extends over 14 amino acids. With 6 bases removed from V and 6 bases from J, the gap between germline ends came to 16 bases. Germline CDR1 MDHEN, CDR2 SYDVKM. The CDR3: CASSRTRTGDTQYF. The CDR3 DNA follows: TGTGCCAGCAGCCGGACTCGAACAGGGGATACGCAGTATTTT.

V gene TRBV5-1 combines with J gene TRBJ2-2; TRBD1 is a possible D gene (6 bases). The CDR3 runs to 18 residues. V dropped 4 bases and J dropped 0 bases, with 19 bases sitting between them. Germline V gives CDR1 SGHRS, CDR2 YFSETQ. The CDR3 here is CASSTTLLQGSNTGELFF. The CDR3 DNA is TGCGCCAGCAGCACTACGTTATTACAGGGATCGAACACCGGGGAGCTGTTTTTT.

The sample holds a few counts of this clonotype. J is TRBJ1-2 and V is TRBV7-6; no reliable D call. The CDR3 is 16 amino acids. Germline values: CDR1 SGHVS, CDR2 FNYEAQ. V gave up 1 base and J gave up 1 base, with 13 bases separating them. For the CDR3, the DNA is TGTGCCAGCAGCTTAGTTCGCCAAGATCTTAACTATGGCTACACCTTC. Translating it yields CASSLVRQDLNYGYTF.

V usage is TRBV12-3 or TRBV12-4 and J usage is TRBJ2-2, with 10 bases lining up with TRBD1. The CDR3 has 22 amino acids. V lost 5 bases to trimming and J lost 1 base; unmatched junction nucleotides: 22. The CDR3 loop is CASSQPTSKRDRGTLNTGELFF. The CDR3 nucleotides read TGTGCCAGCAGTCAGCCCACATCCAAACGGGACAGGGGAACTTTGAACACCGGGGAGCTGTTTTTT.

The J gene is TRBJ2-7, the V gene TRBV6-2 or TRBV6-3; D is possibly TRBD1 (5 bases). Per germline, CDR1 MNHEY and CDR2 SVGEGT. The CDR3 has 15 residues. V lost 6 bases and J lost 2, with 17 bases in between. DNA for the CDR3: TGTGCCAGCAGACTAAGACACAGGAAAACCTACGAGCAGTACTTC. Translated, it gives CASRLRHRKTYEQYF.

This clonotype was detected only a few times. The chain employs TRBV27 and TRBJ1-2; D not resolved. V shed 4 bases and J shed 0 bases, with 9 bases lying between them. The CDR3 covers 14 residues. Germline values: CDR1 MNHEY, CDR2 SMNVEV (reference sequence). CDR3 protein: CASSSGGTNYGYTF. The CDR3 nucleotides read TGTGCCAGCAGTTCTGGAGGTACTAACTATGGCTACACCTTC.

The chain couples TRBV27 to TRBJ1-5; tentatively, D is TRBD1 (5 bases). Trimming left V 2 bases short and J 6 bases short, with 14 bases between. CDR3 size: 15 residues. Germline-derived CDR1 and CDR2 are MNHEY and SMNVEV (reference sequence). DNA for the CDR3: TGTGCCAGCAGTTTAGCCCCGGACATTAGTCAGCCCCAGCATTTT. It is translated as CASSLAPDISQPQHF.

This clonotype came up many times. This sequence joins TRBV6-1 and TRBJ1-1, with D perhaps TRBD1 (5 bases). CDR1 is MNHNS, CDR2 SASEGT, per germline. The germline V and J ends were trimmed by 4 bases and 3 bases, with 9 bases remaining between them. There are 13 residues in the CDR3. Here the CDR3 DNA reads TGTGCCAGCAGTGGACAGCAAGACACTGAAGCTTTCTTT. This sequence encodes CASSGQQDTEAFF.

V usage is TRBV15 and J usage is TRBJ1-5; D is ambiguous. The CDR3 is 13 amino acids. Germline assignment: CDR1 LNHNV and CDR2 YYDKDF (reference sequence). Trimming stripped 0 bases from V and 6 bases from J, with 6 bases between. CDR3 protein: CATSRDVIQPQHF. The CDR3 region has the DNA TGTGCCACCAGCAGAGATGTAATTCAGCCCCAGCATTTT.